The next 31 T cell receptor beta chains were all read from a single sample in a study of shared clonotypes between healthy human individuals. Here immunoSEQ multiplex PCR was the method, and the copy in TCRdb shows in-frame clones only, minus some. The sample lists about 680,000 clones, about 90% occurring once. Naive-designated CD8 cells lacked CD45RO, were positively enriched for CCR7, and omitted terminally differentiated effector memory CD45RA+ cells. The sample taken for sequencing was naive CD8+ T cells sorted from blood. The receptor source for this set is a man aged 25-45 years in good health.

The rearrangement uses TRBV27 and TRBJ2-7, with D tentatively TRBD1 (5 bases). This CDR3 spans 15 amino acids. The V end was cut by 8 bases, the J end by 5 bases, with 22 bases between. Germline lookup yields CDR1 MNHEY and CDR2 SMNVEV (reference sequence). The DNA of the CDR3 is TGTGCCAGCCGACCCTTGGGCGGTGGGGCGGACGAGCAGTACTTC. This sequence encodes CASRPLGGGADEQYF.

This chain links TRBV27 with TRBJ2-7; perhaps TRBD1 as D (5 bases). The length of the CDR3 is 11 residues. From germline, CDR1 is MNHEY and CDR2 SMNVEV (reference sequence). Trimming removed 10 bases at V and 3 bases at J, with 10 bases between. The CDR3 DNA reads as TGTGCCACCGCGGACAACTACGAGCAGTACTTC. Translating it yields CATADNYEQYF.

This clone appeared a single time. The chain is built from TRBV6-6 and TRBJ2-2; 11 bases agree with TRBD2. Germline CDR1 is MNHNY and CDR2 is SVGAGI (reference sequence). This CDR3 has 15 amino acids. Trimming removed 5 bases from V and 6 bases from J; junction bases left unmatched: 5. CDR3 amino acids: CASSTTSGSSGELFF. For the CDR3, the DNA is TGTGCCAGCAGTACCACTAGCGGGAGCTCCGGGGAGCTGTTTTTT.

The rearrangement links TRBV5-1 to TRBJ1-1; no firm D call. Trimming cost V 1 base and J 0 bases, with 4 bases left between them. The CDR3 runs to 13 residues. Per the germline V gene, CDR1 is SGHRS and CDR2 is YFSETQ. CDR3 region: CASSLRLNTEAFF. The CDR3 DNA reads as TGCGCCAGCAGCTTGAGGCTGAACACTGAAGCTTTCTTT.

V usage is TRBV7-8 and J usage is TRBJ2-7, with D unclear. Germline lookup yields CDR1 SGHVS and CDR2 FQNEAQ. CDR3 length equals 15 residues. Trimming pared 5 bases from V and 2 bases from J, leaving 16 bases between. The CDR3 region is CASSPFVQETYEQYF. As DNA, the CDR3 is TGTGCCAGCAGCCCCTTCGTTCAGGAGACCTACGAGCAGTACTTC.

This chain joins TRBV18 and TRBJ2-5; a weak D match, TRBD1 (6 bases). The germline V gene encodes CDR1 KGHSH and CDR2 LQKENI. Trimming took 5 bases from V and 3 from J, leaving 19 bases between them. The CDR3 contains 16 residues. The CDR3 DNA is TGTGCCAGCTCAAGCCCACCGCAGGGGTTGGAAGAGACCCAGTACTTC. Translating it yields CASSSPPQGLEETQYF.

The genes are TRBV11-2 and TRBJ2-3; 9 bases align to TRBD2. Germline V gene lookup returns CDR1 SGHAT and CDR2 FQNNGV. V was pared by 1 base and J by 5 bases, with 4 bases of the junction left unmatched. The CDR3 runs to 15 residues. The CDR3 nucleotides are TGTGCCAGCAGCTTAGGGCGGGAGGGGGAAGATACGCAGTATTTT. It translates to CASSLGREGEDTQYF.

The CDR3 DNA follows: TGTGCCAGCAGTCGTGCGACAGGGCTCTCGAACACCGGGGAGCTGTTTTTT. This translates into CASSRATGLSNTGELFF. The rearrangement joins TRBV28 to TRBJ2-2; TRBD1 matches at 7 bases. The CDR3 extends over 17 amino acids. J was trimmed by 0 bases and V by 5 bases; bases with no gene match: 9. The germline V gene encodes CDR1 MDHEN and CDR2 SYDVKM.

This sequence joins TRBV27 and TRBJ2-1; D might be TRBD1 (7 bases). This CDR3 spans 15 amino acids. Trimming pared 3 bases from V and 7 bases from J, leaving 16 bases between. Germline V lookup: CDR1 MNHEY, CDR2 SMNVEV (reference sequence). Written as DNA, the CDR3 is TGTGCCAGCAGTTTGCCGTCAGGGGGGACTAATGAGCAGTTCTTC. Translating it yields CASSLPSGGTNEQFF.

Turning to this clone: Other DNA sequences within the sample encode an identical CDR3. This chain links TRBV5-6 with TRBJ1-5, with TRBD1 matching over 8 bases. From germline, CDR1 is SGHDT and CDR2 YYEEEE. The V segment lost 2 bases and the J segment 3 bases; nucleotides outside the gene matches: 4. The CDR3 has 15 residues. CDR3 nucleotide sequence: TGTGCCAGCAGCTTCGGGACAGGCTTCAATCAGCCCCAGCATTTT. It specifies CASSFGTGFNQPQHF.

The chain is built from TRBV18 and TRBJ1-1, with D perhaps TRBD1 (5 bases). Germline V gene lookup returns CDR1 KGHSH and CDR2 LQKENI. The CDR3 sequence is 14 residues long. V lost 2 bases and J lost 7, with 14 bases in between. As DNA, the CDR3 is TGTGCCAGCTCACCAACGGGGGGATTCGATGAAGCTTTCTTT. Protein sequence: CASSPTGGFDEAFF. Together with reference TRBV18 and TRBJ1-1, the CDR3 gives the full variable domain: NAGVMQNPRHLVRRRGQEARLRCSPMKGHSHVYWYRQLPEEGLKFMVYLQKENIIDESGMPKERFSAEFPKEGPSILRIQQVVRGDSAAYFCASSPTGGFDEAFFGQGTRLTVV.

The chain recombines TRBV10-3 with TRBJ2-1; D unresolved. Germline V gene lookup returns CDR1 ENHRY and CDR2 SYGVKD. The V end lost 5 bases, the J end lost 5 bases, and 13 bases lay between the germline ends. The CDR3 runs to 14 residues. CDR3 sequence: CAISLRTSHNEQFF. For the CDR3, the DNA is TGTGCCATCAGTCTGAGGACGTCACACAATGAGCAGTTCTTC.

The genes are TRBV29-1 and TRBJ2-7; D ambiguous. The CDR3 spans 13 residues. The germline V and J ends were trimmed by 6 bases and 4 bases, with 16 bases remaining between them. In germline, CDR1 is SQVTM, CDR2 ANQGSEA. CDR3 bases: TGCAGCGTCCGACTGAATCTCTATTACGAGCAGTACTTC. Protein: CSVRLNLYYEQYF.

This clone occurred a few times. The CDR3 protein is CASSTGQGRTEAFF. CDR3 nucleotide sequence: TGTGCCAGCAGCACGGGACAGGGGAGAACTGAAGCTTTCTTT. This chain joins TRBV7-9 and TRBJ1-1; 10 nucleotides line up with TRBD1. J was trimmed by 5 bases and V by 5 bases; bases with no gene match: 5. CDR1 and CDR2 (germline): SEHNR, FQNEAQ (reference sequence). This CDR3 region has 14 residues.

The chain recombines TRBV6-5 with TRBJ2-5; D remains unclear. V was clipped by 6 bases and J by 0 bases, with 8 bases between them. In germline, CDR1 is MNHEY, CDR2 SVGAGI. This CDR3 region has 13 residues. DNA of the CDR3: TGTGCCAGCAGCCTGACCTACCAAGAGACCCAGTACTTC. The encoded protein is CASSLTYQETQYF.

The rearrangement uses TRBV9 and TRBJ2-7; D is possibly TRBD1 or TRBD2 (5 bases each). This CDR3 region has 14 residues. The germline V gene has CDR1 SGDLS and CDR2 YYNGEE. Trimming took 0 bases from V and 3 from J, leaving 10 bases between them. This CDR3 is CASSVGGDDYEQYF. CDR3 bases: TGTGCCAGCAGCGTAGGAGGGGACGACTACGAGCAGTACTTC.

V usage is TRBV19 and J usage is TRBJ2-5; D uncertain. Germline V CDR1 and CDR2: LNHDA, SQIVND (reference sequence). V was clipped by 2 bases and J by 0 bases, with 7 bases between them. The CDR3 sequence is 14 residues long. CDR3 bases: TGTGCCAGTAGTATAACGGCGTACCAAGAGACCCAGTACTTC. Translation: CASSITAYQETQYF.

The CDR3 nucleotides read TGTGCCAGCAGCTCAGCCGGCTACGAGCAGTACTTC. It encodes CASSSAGYEQYF. This sequence joins TRBV25-1 and TRBJ2-7; D ambiguous. Germline-derived CDR1 and CDR2 are MGHDK and SYGVNS. V lost 6 bases and J 3 bases, leaving 9 bases between the germline ends. The CDR3 extends over 12 amino acids.

J is TRBJ2-7 and V is TRBV11-3; D gene uncertain. From germline, CDR1 is SGHNT and CDR2 YENEEA. The CDR3 covers 13 residues. Trimming pared 5 bases from V and 3 bases from J, leaving 11 bases between. In nucleotides, the CDR3 is TGTGCCAGCAGCCCCGGGCCCGGCTACGAGCAGTACTTC. This sequence encodes CASSPGPGYEQYF.

The V and J genes are TRBV4-3 and TRBJ2-7; 7 bases line up with TRBD1. V shed 1 base, J shed 2 bases, and the junction held 5 bases outside the gene matches. CDR1 and CDR2 from the germline V gene are LGHNA and YSLEER. This CDR3 is built from 15 residues. CDR3 nucleotide sequence: TGCGCCAGCAGCCAAGGGACAGGACCCCCCTACGAGCAGTACTTC. Amino acid sequence: CASSQGTGPPYEQYF.

J is TRBJ2-7 and V is TRBV11-2; tentative D call: TRBD1 (5 bases). The CDR3 covers 13 residues. Germline V gene data show CDR1 as SGHAT and CDR2 as FQNNGV. The V gene lost 3 bases and the J gene lost 4 bases, with 10 bases spanning the gap. This CDR3 reads CASSFHDSYEQYF. The CDR3 bases are TGTGCCAGCAGCTTCCACGACAGTTACGAGCAGTACTTC.

This clone was seen ten or more times. Distinct nucleotide sequences in the sample also encode this CDR3. J is TRBJ1-5 and V is TRBV6-5; no reliable D call. Germline assignment: CDR1 MNHEY and CDR2 SVGAGI. V lost 0 bases and J 6 bases, leaving 3 bases between the germline ends. The CDR3 is 12 amino acids. The CDR3 loop reads CASSYSGQPQHF. The CDR3 bases are TGTGCCAGCAGTTACTCGGGTCAGCCCCAGCATTTT.

As concerns this clone: Other DNA sequences in the same sample also yield this CDR3. Written as DNA, the CDR3 is TGCGCCAGCAGCCGGACGGGGGCCCACGAGCAGTACTTC. It specifies CASSRTGAHEQYF. The chain carries TRBV5-1 and TRBJ2-7; possibly TRBD1 or TRBD2 for D (6 bases each). V lost 4 bases, J lost 5 bases, and 13 bases lay in between. CDR1 is SGHRS, CDR2 YFSETQ, per germline. This CDR3 spans 13 amino acids.

The chain links TRBV9 to TRBJ2-7, with 9 bases that match TRBD1. The V segment lost 4 bases and the J segment 3 bases; nucleotides outside the gene matches: 8. Germline V gene lookup returns CDR1 SGDLS and CDR2 YYNGEE. This CDR3 is built from 15 residues. The CDR3 DNA reads as TGTGCCAGCAGCTTCACACCGGGACAGGGCTACGAGCAGTACTTC. It yields the protein CASSFTPGQGYEQYF.

The V call is TRBV28, the J call TRBJ2-5; D gene unclear. The J call could be wrong; TRBJ2-7 is a better fit for the DNA end. The CDR3 has 12 residues. The germline CDR1 and CDR2 sequences are MDHEN and SYDVKM. CDR3 bases: TGTGCCAGCAGAACCGATACCTACGAGCAGTACTTC. This gives the protein CASRTDTYEQYF.

In nucleotides, the CDR3 is TGTGCCAGCAGTTTAATTTCGGGACTAGCCATTGAGCAGTTCTTC. It yields the protein CASSLISGLAIEQFF. This chain uses TRBV28 with TRBJ2-1, with TRBD2 matching over 9 bases. The V gene end was trimmed by 2 bases and the J gene end by 9 bases; junction bases not matched to a gene: 8. The CDR3 has 15 residues. Germline loops: CDR1 MDHEN, CDR2 SYDVKM.

This chain joins TRBV6-5 and TRBJ2-2; the match to TRBD2 covers 8 bases. The CDR3 covers 15 residues. V was pared by 0 bases and J by 7 bases, with 4 bases of the junction left unmatched. Germline V gives CDR1 MNHEY, CDR2 SVGAGI. The CDR3 region has the DNA TGTGCCAGCAGTTACTCAAGCGGGAGCCGCGGGGAGCTGTTTTTT. Translated: CASSYSSGSRGELFF.

This clone was observed a single time. V gene TRBV9 combines with J gene TRBJ2-3, with D possibly TRBD1 on 7 matching bases. CDR3 size: 18 residues. Germline V gives CDR1 SGDLS, CDR2 YYNGEE. V lost 4 bases and J 6 bases, leaving 27 bases between the germline ends. CDR3: CASSPLGTEGGGVDTQYF. CDR3 bases: TGTGCCAGCAGCCCCCTCGGGACAGAAGGAGGGGGTGTCGATACGCAGTATTTT.

The chain links TRBV4-2 to TRBJ2-3; no clear D. This CDR3 contains 16 residues. From germline, CDR1 is LGHNA and CDR2 YNFKEQ. Deletions cut 0 bases from V and 1 base from J, with 11 bases between. CDR3 amino acids: CASSQEIGVGTDTQYF. The CDR3 region has the DNA TGTGCCAGCAGCCAAGAGATTGGGGTTGGCACAGATACGCAGTATTTT.

This chain connects TRBV7-9 to TRBJ2-6; D could derive from TRBD1 or TRBD2 (5 bases each). CDR3 length: 18 amino acids. Germline V gene sequence: CDR1 SEHNR, CDR2 FQNEAQ (reference sequence). The germline V and J ends were trimmed by 5 bases and 0 bases, with 17 bases remaining between them. DNA of the CDR3: TGTGCCAGCAGCGACTTCCCGGGGCTTAGCTCTGGGGCCAACGTCCTGACTTTC. Translated, it gives CASSDFPGLSSGANVLTF.

This rearrangement joins TRBV28 to TRBJ2-7; 8 nucleotides match TRBD1. With V trimmed by 6 bases and J by 0 bases, 13 bases remained unmatched. This CDR3 has 17 amino acids. Germline V CDR1 and CDR2: MDHEN, SYDVKM. The CDR3, as DNA: TGTGCCAGCAGCCTGCCCCCGGACAGGGAGATCTCCTACGAGCAGTACTTC. It yields the protein CASSLPPDREISYEQYF.